This is a list of T cell receptor beta chains from one sample in a study of T cell responses to AZD1222 COVID-19 vaccine. Method: immunoSEQ multiplex PCR; TCRdb's copy keeps in-frame clones and lacks some. The table lists some 120,000 clones, 88% of them singletons. The sample here was peripheral blood, taken on day 0 of AZD1222 vaccination. The receptors originated from an adult in good health. Both conserved end residues are part of each CDR3. A D gene is named only where the DNA matches it firmly. Size tells how often a clone was seen (once, few, many) or the class of an expanded clone, and some rows leave it out.

d_call clone_size j_call v_call cdr3_nt cdr3_aa
TRBD2 once TRBJ2-5 TRBV11-3 TGTGCCAGCAGTATAGCGGGGACCCGCCAAGAGACCCAGTACTTC CASSIAGTRQETQYF
- - TRBJ2-1 TRBV19 TGTGCCAGTAGTAGATCCAGCGGGTCATCCAATGAGCAGTTCTTC CASSRSSGSSNEQFF
- - TRBJ2-7 TRBV1 TGCACCAGCAGCTCACCCCGGGAGCAGTACTTC CTSSSPREQYF
- - TRBJ1-1 TRBV5-1 TGCGCCAGCAGCCCGGACATCCTGGGAGGGAGTAACACTGAAGCTTTCTTT CASSPDILGGSNTEAFF
- - TRBJ1-1 TRBV29-1 TGCAGCGTTGTACTGTCCGGAAACACTGAAGCTTTCTTT CSVVLSGNTEAFF
- - TRBJ1-1 TRBV5-8 TGTGCCAGCAGCTTGATAGGGCCGGAAGCTTTCTTT CASSLIGPEAFF
- - TRBJ1-2 TRBV6-5 TGTGCCAGCAGGTCTGGCGATACCACTAACTATGGCTACACCTTC CASRSGDTTNYGYTF
- - TRBJ2-5 TRBV25-1 TGTGCCAGCAGTGACGGTGAAGAGTACCAAGAGACCCAGTACTTC CASSDGEEYQETQYF
- - TRBJ1-2 TRBV3-1/TRBV3-2 TGTGCCAGCAGCCAACACTATGGCTACACCTTC CASSQHYGYTF
- once TRBJ1-5 TRBV30 TGTGCCTGGAGTGTACAGGGTGGACAGCCCCAGCATTTT CAWSVQGGQPQHF
- - TRBJ2-7 TRBV11-2 TGTGCCAGCAGCCCCCACTACGAGCAGTACTTC CASSPHYEQYF
TRBD1 - TRBJ2-7 TRBV30 TGTGCCTGGAGTGGACAGGGGAGATACGAGCAGTACTTC CAWSGQGRYEQYF
- - TRBJ1-1 TRBV5-1 TGCGCCAGCAGCTTCGGCACTGAAGCTTTCTTT CASSFGTEAFF
TRBD2 - TRBJ2-7 TRBV5-1 TGCGCCAGCAGCGTGGCCGGGACTAGCGTCTCCTACGAGCAGTACTTC CASSVAGTSVSYEQYF
TRBD2 - TRBJ2-5 TRBV5-5 TGTGCCAGCAGCTTGGGGAGCGGGGGGTTGCAAGAGACCCAGTACTTC CASSLGSGGLQETQYF
- - TRBJ1-1 TRBV30 TGTGCCTGGAGTGGGCAGAACACTGAAGCTTTCTTT CAWSGQNTEAFF
- - TRBJ1-2 TRBV11-2 TGTGCCAGCAGCTTAGAACCAGGGATCTATGGCTACACCTTC CASSLEPGIYGYTF
TRBD2 - TRBJ2-1 TRBV6-5 TGTGCCAGCATGATGAGCGGGGCCAACAATGAGCAGTTCTTC CASMMSGANNEQFF
- - TRBJ2-7 TRBV5-1 TGCGCCAGCAGCTTGGACTACGAGCAGTACTTC CASSLDYEQYF
TRBD1 - TRBJ2-1 TRBV6-1 TGTGCCAGCAGTGAACTTGGGACAGGGTTCTCCTACAATGAGCAGTTCTTC CASSELGTGFSYNEQFF
- - TRBJ2-7 TRBV5-1 TGCGCCAGCAGCCCACTGGGGACAAATACCTACGAGCAGTACTTC CASSPLGTNTYEQYF
- - TRBJ1-1 TRBV19 TGTGCCAGTAGTATGGCCGTCGACACTGAAGCTTTCTTT CASSMAVDTEAFF
- once TRBJ2-7 TRBV18 TGTGCCAGCTCACCGCCCGGGACCCAGGTGGGAGAGCAGTACTTC CASSPPGTQVGEQYF
- once TRBJ1-1 TRBV9 TGTGCCAGCAGCGATTTGAACACTGAAGCTTTCTTT CASSDLNTEAFF
- - TRBJ1-2 TRBV5-1 TGCGCCAGCAGCTTGGATCTGGCCACCGGTAACTATGGCTACACCTTC CASSLDLATGNYGYTF
- - TRBJ2-3 TRBV6-5 TGTGCCAGCAGTTACAGGGGGTCAGGGGCAGATACGCAGTATTTT CASSYRGSGADTQYF
- - TRBJ2-7 TRBV6-2/TRBV6-3 TGTGCCAGCAGTTATAGCGTGGACATTACCTACGAGCAGTACTTC CASSYSVDITYEQYF
TRBD1 - TRBJ1-3 TRBV7-6 TGTGCCAGCAGCCCTAAAGCCGGGACAGCCTCTGGAAACACCATATATTTT CASSPKAGTASGNTIYF
- - TRBJ1-6 TRBV4-1 TGCGCCAGCAGCCAAGATAGGGGCGCAGACTATAATTCACCCCTCCACTTT CASSQDRGADYNSPLHF
- - TRBJ1-2 TRBV9 TGTGCCAGCAGCGTAGGTGTGGCAAGCCCCGAGTGTACCTTC CASSVGVASPECTF
- - TRBJ2-3 TRBV5-8 TGTGCCAGCCCAACTGGGGTTCAAGTGATAAGCACAGATACGCAGTATTTT CASPTGVQVISTDTQYF
TRBD1 - TRBJ1-1 TRBV28 TGTGCCAGCAGTTTAGGGTCTGACAGGGCCACCGCTTTCTTT CASSLGSDRATAFF
- - TRBJ1-5 TRBV6-5 TGTGCCAGCAGTTACTCGACCAGCCAGCCCCAGCATTTT CASSYSTSQPQHF
- - TRBJ2-1 TRBV12-3/TRBV12-4 TGTGCCAGCAGTTCCGCGGGTGAGCAGTTCTTC CASSSAGEQFF
- few TRBJ1-2 TRBV28 TGTGCCAGCAGTCCGCCAAGCTTCTATGGCTACACCTTC CASSPPSFYGYTF
- few TRBJ1-1 TRBV7-9 TGTGCCAGCAGCTTAGGGGCAGCCCCTGGTACTGAAGCTTTCTTT CASSLGAAPGTEAFF
- few TRBJ2-1 TRBV6-5 TGTGCCAGCATCAGTAATGAGCAGTTCTTC CASISNEQFF
- - TRBJ2-7 TRBV5-6 TGTGCCAGCAGCTGGACAGACCTCTACGAGCAGTACTTC CASSWTDLYEQYF
- - TRBJ2-1 TRBV6-5 TGTGCCAGCACCGAGGGGCCAAGCTCCTACAATGAGCAGTTCTTC CASTEGPSSYNEQFF
- - TRBJ2-5 TRBV7-9 TGTGCCAGCAGCCGAGGAGGGGGTCTCCAAGAGACCCAGTACTTC CASSRGGGLQETQYF
- - TRBJ2-2 TRBV7-6 TGTGCCAGCACCAGAGGGGGAAGTAGCTCGCCCGGGGAGCTGTTTTTT CASTRGGSSSPGELFF
- - TRBJ1-4 TRBV28 TGTGCCAGCAGTTTTGTGGGAAGGGAAAAACTGTTTTTT CASSFVGREKLFF
- - TRBJ1-5 TRBV10-3 TGTGCCATCAGTGGATCAGGGTCGAATCAGCCCCAGCATTTT CAISGSGSNQPQHF
- - TRBJ2-2 TRBV3-1/TRBV3-2 TGTGCCAGCAGCCGCGACACTGCGAACACCGGGGAGCTGTTTTTT CASSRDTANTGELFF
TRBD2 - TRBJ2-3 TRBV19 TGTGCCAGTAGTGGCCTAGCGGGGGCCTTCATCGATACGCAGTATTTT CASSGLAGAFIDTQYF
- - TRBJ1-3 TRBV3-1/TRBV3-2 TGTGCCAGCAGCGCAGGGGAGATTGGAAACACCATATATTTT CASSAGEIGNTIYF
TRBD1 - TRBJ2-3 TRBV6-5 TGTGCCAGCAGTCAACAGGGGATCAGAGATACGCAGTATTTT CASSQQGIRDTQYF
- - TRBJ2-5 TRBV30 TGTGCCTGGAATAGGGGTTTCCAAGAGACCCAGTACTTC CAWNRGFQETQYF
TRBD2 - TRBJ2-1 TRBV18 TGTGCCAGCTCACCACCGGCTAGCGGGTACTACAATGAGCAGTTCTTC CASSPPASGYYNEQFF
- - TRBJ2-7 TRBV30 TGTGCCTGGACATTGACGAAGAGCTCCTACGAGCAGTACTTC CAWTLTKSSYEQYF
TRBD1 once TRBJ1-2 TRBV30 TGTGCCTGGAGTGTACCAACAGGGGGCCACTATGGCTACACCTTC CAWSVPTGGHYGYTF
- - TRBJ2-2 TRBV10-1 TGCGCCAGCAAAGGTGGCGGGGAGCTGTTTTTT CASKGGGELFF
- - TRBJ1-5 TRBV19 TGTGCCAGTAGTATAGGGAGAAATCAGCCCCAGCATTTT CASSIGRNQPQHF
TRBD1 - TRBJ2-2 TRBV11-2 TGTGCCAGCACCAATGGAATGGGACAGGGCCTTTGGGGCGGGGAGCTGTTTTTT CASTNGMGQGLWGGELFF
TRBD2 - TRBJ2-1 TRBV5-1 TGCGCCAGCAGCCCCCTAGCGGGAGCGCACGATGAGCAGTTCTTC CASSPLAGAHDEQFF
- once TRBJ2-2 TRBV5-4 TGTGCCAGCAGCCCCCCCGCCGGGGAGCTGTTTTTT CASSPPAGELFF
- - TRBJ1-2 TRBV5-5 TGTGCCAGCAGCTTGGTTCAGTGGGGGCAGCCACATGGCTACACCTTC CASSLVQWGQPHGYTF